The present TCR beta chain was sequenced within a study of regulatory T cells in long-lasting Graves disease. Assembly of TCR beta libraries relied on iRepertoire HTBI primers together with Arm-PCR of CDR3 regions. MiXCR, run by TCRdb on the multiplex PCR reads, gives a single entry per CDR3 protein. Among around 450,000 distinct CDR3 sequences, 20% to 25% were seen once, and the ten largest hold 6.5% to 9%. The study's findings and limits: What was studied was peripheral blood only, and not thyroid tissue.

Time point meaning: persistent/refractory GD, antithyroid drugs over 5 years with positive TRAb. Researchers made the TCR library from RNA that was extracted from PBMCs. This clonotype has only one observation. Its matching antigen is unknown. V lost 4 bases and J lost 5; bases outside the gene matches: 3. From germline, CDR1 is SGHRS and CDR2 YFSETQ. This CDR3 comprises 14 residues. This specimen consisted of peripheral blood mononuclear cells (PBMCs), obtained when the disease was refractory, from a patient treated with antithyroid drugs. The V call is TRBV5-1, the J call TRBJ2-2; 9 bases line up with TRBD1. The TCR originated in a female donor with Graves disease. DNA of the CDR3: TGCGCCAGCAGCCGGGGACAGGGAACCGGGGAGCTGTTTTTT. Translation: CASSRGQGTGELFF.